This TCR beta chain derives from a study of shared clonotypes between healthy human individuals. Study overall: Per-donor plates numbered three CD4 naive, three CD4 memory, two CD8 naive and one CD8 memory. Study results and limitations: Naive subsets tended to show greater estimated richness than memory subsets. Shared clonotypes: roughly 4.5% naive CD4, about 4% naive CD8, 2.3% memory CD4, around 0.4% memory CD8.

For this clone: Its matching antigen is unknown. Other DNA variants within this sample encode the same CDR3.

The table came from immunoSEQ multiplex PCR; TCRdb's copy has only in-frame clones and leaves some out. The table shows millions of clones, with approximately 95% occurring only once. Germline values: CDR1 SGHRS, CDR2 YFSETQ. The V and J ends lost 4 bases and 0 bases respectively, with 3 bases between them. The CDR3 is 12 amino acids. This chain links TRBV5-1 with TRBJ2-3, with D uncertain. The sample taken for sequencing was naive CD4+ T cells from PBMCs. The subset denotes: CD45RA+ positively selected. The TCR was taken from a man younger than 35 in good health. Some clones in this sample may be carry-over from other donors' samples. This CDR3 is CASSPSTDTQYF. The CDR3 bases are TGCGCCAGCAGCCCGAGCACAGATACGCAGTATTTT.